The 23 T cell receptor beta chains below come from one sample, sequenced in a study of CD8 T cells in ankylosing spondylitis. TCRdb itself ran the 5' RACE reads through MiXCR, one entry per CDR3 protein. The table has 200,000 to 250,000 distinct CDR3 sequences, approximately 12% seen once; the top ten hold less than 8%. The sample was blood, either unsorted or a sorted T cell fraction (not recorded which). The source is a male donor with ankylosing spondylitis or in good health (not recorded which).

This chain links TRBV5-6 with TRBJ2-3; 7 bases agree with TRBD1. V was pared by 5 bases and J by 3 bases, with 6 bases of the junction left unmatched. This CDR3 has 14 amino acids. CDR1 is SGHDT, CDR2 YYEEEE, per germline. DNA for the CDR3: TGTGCCAGCAGGGACCGGGACAGAACAGATACGCAGTATTTT. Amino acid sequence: CASRDRDRTDTQYF.

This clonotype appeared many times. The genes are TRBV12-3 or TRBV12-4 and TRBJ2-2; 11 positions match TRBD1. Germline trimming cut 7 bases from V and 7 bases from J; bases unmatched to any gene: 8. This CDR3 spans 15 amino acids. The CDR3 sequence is CASIPTGTGGGELFF. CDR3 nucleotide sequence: TGTGCCAGCATCCCCACCGGGACAGGGGGCGGGGAGCTGTTTTTT.

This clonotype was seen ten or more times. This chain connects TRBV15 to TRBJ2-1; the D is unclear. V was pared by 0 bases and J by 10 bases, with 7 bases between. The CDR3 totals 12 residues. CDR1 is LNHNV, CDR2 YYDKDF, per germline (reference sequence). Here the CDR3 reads CATSRDPGEQFF. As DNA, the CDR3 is TGTGCCACCAGCAGAGATCCTGGCGAGCAGTTCTTC. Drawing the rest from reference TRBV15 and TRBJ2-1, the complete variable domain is DAMVIQNPRYQVTQFGKPVTLSCSQTLNHNVMYWYQQKSSQAPKLLFHYYDKDFNNEADTPDNFQSRRPNTSFCFLDIRSPGLGDTAMYLCATSRDPGEQFFGPGTRLTVL.

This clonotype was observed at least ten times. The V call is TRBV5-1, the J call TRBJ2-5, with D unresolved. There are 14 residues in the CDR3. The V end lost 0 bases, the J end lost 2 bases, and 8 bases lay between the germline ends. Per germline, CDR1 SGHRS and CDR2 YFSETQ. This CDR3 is CASSLGVRQETQYF. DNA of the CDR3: TGCGCCAGCAGCTTGGGGGTCAGACAAGAGACCCAGTACTTC.

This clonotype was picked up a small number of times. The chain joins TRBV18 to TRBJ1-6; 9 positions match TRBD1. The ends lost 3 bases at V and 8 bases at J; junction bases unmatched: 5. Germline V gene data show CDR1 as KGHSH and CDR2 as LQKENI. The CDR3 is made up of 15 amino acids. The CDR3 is CASSPGQGNYSPLHF. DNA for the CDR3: TGTGCCAGCTCACCCGGACAGGGGAATTATTCACCCCTCCACTTT. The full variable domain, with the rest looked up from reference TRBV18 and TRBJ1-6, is NAGVMQNPRHLVRRRGQEARLRCSPMKGHSHVYWYRQLPEEGLKFMVYLQKENIIDESGMPKERFSAEFPKEGPSILRIQQVVRGDSAAYFCASSPGQGNYSPLHFGNGTRLTVT.

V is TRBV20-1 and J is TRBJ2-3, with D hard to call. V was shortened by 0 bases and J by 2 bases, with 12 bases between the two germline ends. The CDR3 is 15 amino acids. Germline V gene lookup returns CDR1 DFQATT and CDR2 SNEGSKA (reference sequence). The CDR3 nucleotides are TGCAGTGCTAGAGAACCAGTCCCTCACACAGATACGCAGTATTTT. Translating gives CSAREPVPHTDTQYF.

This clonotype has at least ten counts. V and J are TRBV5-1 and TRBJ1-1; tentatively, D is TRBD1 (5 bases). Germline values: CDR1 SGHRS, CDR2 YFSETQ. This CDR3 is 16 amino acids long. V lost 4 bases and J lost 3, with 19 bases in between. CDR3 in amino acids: CASSTYLRGTDTEAFF. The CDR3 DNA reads TGCGCCAGCAGCACCTATTTACGGGGCACCGACACTGAAGCTTTCTTT.

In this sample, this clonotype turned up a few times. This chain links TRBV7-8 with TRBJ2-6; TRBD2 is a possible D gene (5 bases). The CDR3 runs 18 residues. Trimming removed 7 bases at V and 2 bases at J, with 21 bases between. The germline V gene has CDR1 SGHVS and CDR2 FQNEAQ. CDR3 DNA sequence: TGTGCCAGCACCCAAGCCCGGATAGCGAGAACTGGGGCCAACGTCCTGACTTTC. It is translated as CASTQARIARTGANVLTF.

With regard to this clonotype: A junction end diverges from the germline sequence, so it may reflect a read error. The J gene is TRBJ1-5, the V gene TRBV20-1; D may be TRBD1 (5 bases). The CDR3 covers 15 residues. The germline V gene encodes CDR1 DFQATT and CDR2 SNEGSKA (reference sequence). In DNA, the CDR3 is TGCTGTGCTAGAGATTTCGGCCAGGGAAATCAGCCCCAGCATTTT. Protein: CCARDFGQGNQPQHF.

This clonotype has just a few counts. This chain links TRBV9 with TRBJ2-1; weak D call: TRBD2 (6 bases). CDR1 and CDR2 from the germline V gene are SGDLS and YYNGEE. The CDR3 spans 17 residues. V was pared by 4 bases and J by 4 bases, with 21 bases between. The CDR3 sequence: CASSPTRGSARYNEQFF. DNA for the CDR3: TGTGCCAGCAGCCCGACGCGGGGTAGCGCTAGGTACAATGAGCAGTTCTTC.

The CDR3 DNA follows: TGCAGTGCTGCCCATTGGGGGGGAAATGAAAAACTGTTTTTT. The encoded protein is CSAAHWGGNEKLFF. This chain links TRBV20-1 with TRBJ1-4; D perhaps matches TRBD1 (5 bases). Germline-derived CDR1 and CDR2 are DFQATT and SNEGSKA (reference sequence). The V end was cut by 5 bases, the J end by 5 bases, with 15 bases between. CDR3 length equals 14 residues.

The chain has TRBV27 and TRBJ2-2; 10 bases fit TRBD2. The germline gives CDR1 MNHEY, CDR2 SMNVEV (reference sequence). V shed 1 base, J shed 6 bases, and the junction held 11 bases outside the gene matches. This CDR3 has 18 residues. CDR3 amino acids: CASSLFGLADLGAGELFF. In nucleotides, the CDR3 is TGTGCCAGCAGTTTATTTGGACTAGCGGATTTGGGAGCCGGGGAGCTGTTTTTT.

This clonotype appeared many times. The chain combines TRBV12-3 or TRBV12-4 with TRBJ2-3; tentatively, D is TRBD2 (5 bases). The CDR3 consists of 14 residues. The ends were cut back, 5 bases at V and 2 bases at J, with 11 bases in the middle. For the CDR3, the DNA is TGTGCCAGCAGTGCCGGGATAGTCACAGATACGCAGTATTTT. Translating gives CASSAGIVTDTQYF.

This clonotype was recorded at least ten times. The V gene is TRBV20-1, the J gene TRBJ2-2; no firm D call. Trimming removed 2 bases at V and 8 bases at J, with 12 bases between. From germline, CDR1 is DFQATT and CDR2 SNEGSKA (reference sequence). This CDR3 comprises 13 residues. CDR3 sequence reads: CSARKTWVGELFF. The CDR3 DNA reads TGCAGTGCTAGAAAGACATGGGTAGGGGAGCTGTTTTTT.

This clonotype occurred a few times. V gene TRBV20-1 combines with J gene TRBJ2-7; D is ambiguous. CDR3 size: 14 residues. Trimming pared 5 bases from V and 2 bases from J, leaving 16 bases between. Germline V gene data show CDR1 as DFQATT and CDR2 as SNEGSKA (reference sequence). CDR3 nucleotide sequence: TGCAGTGCTCCCAGTGGCGGAACCCCCTACGAGCAGTACTTC. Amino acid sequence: CSAPSGGTPYEQYF.

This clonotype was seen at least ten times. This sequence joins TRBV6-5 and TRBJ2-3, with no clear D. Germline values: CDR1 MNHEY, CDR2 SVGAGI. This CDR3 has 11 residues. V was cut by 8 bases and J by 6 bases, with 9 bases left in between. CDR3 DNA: TGTGCCAGCTCTGGGCGGGATACGCAGTATTTT. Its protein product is CASSGRDTQYF.

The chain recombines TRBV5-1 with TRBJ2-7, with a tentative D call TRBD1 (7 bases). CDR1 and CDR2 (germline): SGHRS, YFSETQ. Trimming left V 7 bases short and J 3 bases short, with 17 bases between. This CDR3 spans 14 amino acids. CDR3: CASRRGQSFYEQYF. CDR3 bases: TGCGCCAGCCGGCGGGGACAGAGTTTCTACGAGCAGTACTTC. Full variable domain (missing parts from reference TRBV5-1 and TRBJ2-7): KAGVTQTPRYLIKTRGQQVTLSCSPISGHRSVSWYQQTPGQGLQFLFEYFSETQRNKGNFPGRFSGRQFSNSRSEMNVSTLELGDSALYLCASRRGQSFYEQYFGPGTRLTVT.

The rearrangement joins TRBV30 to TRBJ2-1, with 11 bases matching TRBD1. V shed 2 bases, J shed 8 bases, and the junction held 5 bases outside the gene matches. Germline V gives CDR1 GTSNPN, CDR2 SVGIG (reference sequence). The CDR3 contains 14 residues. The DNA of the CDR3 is TGTGCCTGGAGTTCGGGACAGGGGGGGGATGAGCAGTTCTTC. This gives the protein CAWSSGQGGDEQFF.

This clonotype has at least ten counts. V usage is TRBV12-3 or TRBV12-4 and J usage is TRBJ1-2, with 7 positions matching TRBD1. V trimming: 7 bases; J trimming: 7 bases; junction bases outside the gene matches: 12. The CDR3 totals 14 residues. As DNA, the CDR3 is TGTGCCAGCACCTTTACAGGGGAATCTGGTGGCTACACCTTC. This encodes CASTFTGESGGYTF.

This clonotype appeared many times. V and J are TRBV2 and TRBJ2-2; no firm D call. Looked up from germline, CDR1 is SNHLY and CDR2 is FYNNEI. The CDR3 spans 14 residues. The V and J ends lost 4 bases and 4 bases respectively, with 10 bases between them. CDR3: CASSVYTSTGELFF. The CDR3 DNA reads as TGTGCCAGCAGTGTATACACGTCCACCGGGGAGCTGTTTTTT.

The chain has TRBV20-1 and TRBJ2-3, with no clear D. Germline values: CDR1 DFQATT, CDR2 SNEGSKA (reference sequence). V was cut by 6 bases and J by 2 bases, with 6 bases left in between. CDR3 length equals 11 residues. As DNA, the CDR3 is TGCAGTGCCCTGGACACAGATACGCAGTATTTT. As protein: CSALDTDTQYF.

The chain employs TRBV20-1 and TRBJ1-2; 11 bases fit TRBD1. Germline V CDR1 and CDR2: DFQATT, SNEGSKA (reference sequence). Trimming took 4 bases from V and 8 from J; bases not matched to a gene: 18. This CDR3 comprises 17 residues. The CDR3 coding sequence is TGCAGTGCTATTTCCGGGACAGGGGGAGATTTCCACTGGGGCTACACCTTC. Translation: CSAISGTGGDFHWGYTF.

CDR3 sequence: CASSAMGQIYEQYF. Here the CDR3 DNA reads TGTGCCAGCAGTGCCATGGGACAGATCTACGAGCAGTACTTC. The rearrangement uses TRBV6-1 and TRBJ2-7; 7 nucleotides line up with TRBD1. CDR3 length: 14 residues. CDR1 and CDR2 from the germline V gene are MNHNS and SASEGT. Trimming at V came to 4 bases and at J to 3 bases, leaving 6 bases not matched to a gene.